This T cell receptor (beta chain) was captured in a study of metastatic and nonmetastatic thyroid tumors (dated by TCRdb to the early 2020s). With respect to the entire study: Repertoires were compared across peripheral blood and tumor or nodule tissue samples from malignant and benign thyroid patients.

V loses 0 bases of germline sequence and J loses 8 bases, and the interval between the two ends is 2 bases. The CDR3 has 11 amino acids, counting the end cysteine and phenylalanine. Only the CDR3 part of the read is kept: 33 bases, read in frame from the first base. From the germline V gene (reference sequence), CDR1 is LGHDT and CDR2 is YNNKEL. This clone appeared many times. The antigen it binds to is not known. Base quality data are lacking; no much larger clone is found one base away. What the authors observed across the whole study: In both blood and tumor samples, malignant tumors were reported to have significantly higher TCR beta diversity than benign nodules.

Libraries were constructed by PCR. The sequencer was an Illumina HiSeq 4000. High-throughput sequencing was used to profile the TCR beta-chain CDR3 region of every patient. The authors' pipeline ran thus. A classifier to discriminate distant-metastatic papillary thyroid cancer patients was built from CDR3 differences across clinicopathological groups. The Shannon index was used to assess repertoire diversity, and the Morisita-Horn index was used to assess tumor-blood repertoire similarity. Clones were called with MiXCR by TCRdb after fastp trimmed the public reads at Q25, and only in-frame beta chains were retained. What appears here as the V and J calls and clone size reflects TCRdb's work, not the paper's. This sample is represented by 40,000 or so clones; approximately 15% of them were singletons. Over 7.5% of the sample rests with the top ten. Before undergoing thyroid surgery, none of the patients had been given any kind of treatment. Using T-cell receptor beta sequencing, the researchers looked back retrospectively at clinical samples from patients, gathered between about 2012 and 2019.

The chain is assembled from TRBV3-1 and TRBJ2-1; no D gene can be assigned with confidence. The origin of this receptor is a female donor with papillary thyroid cancer or a benign thyroid nodule (not recorded which). Some clones in this sample may be carry-over from other donors' samples. Material: blood. CDR3 loop: CASSQDYEQFF. The DNA sequence is given as TGTGCCAGCAGCCAAGACTATGAGCAGTTCTTC.